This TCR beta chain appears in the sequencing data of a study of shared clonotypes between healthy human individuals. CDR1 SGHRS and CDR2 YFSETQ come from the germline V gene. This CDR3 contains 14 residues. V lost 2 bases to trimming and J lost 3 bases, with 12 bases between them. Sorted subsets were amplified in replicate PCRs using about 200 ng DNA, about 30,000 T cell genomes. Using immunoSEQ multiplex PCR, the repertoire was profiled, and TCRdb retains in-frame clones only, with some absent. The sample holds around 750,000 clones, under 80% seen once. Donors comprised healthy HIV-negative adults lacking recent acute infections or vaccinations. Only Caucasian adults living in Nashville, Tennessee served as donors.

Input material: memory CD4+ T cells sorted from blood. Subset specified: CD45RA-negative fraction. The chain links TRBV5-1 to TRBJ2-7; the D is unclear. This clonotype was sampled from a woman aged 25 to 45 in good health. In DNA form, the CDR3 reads TGCGCCAGCAGCTTCGCAGGACGAAACTACGAGCAGTACTTC. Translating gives CASSFAGRNYEQYF.